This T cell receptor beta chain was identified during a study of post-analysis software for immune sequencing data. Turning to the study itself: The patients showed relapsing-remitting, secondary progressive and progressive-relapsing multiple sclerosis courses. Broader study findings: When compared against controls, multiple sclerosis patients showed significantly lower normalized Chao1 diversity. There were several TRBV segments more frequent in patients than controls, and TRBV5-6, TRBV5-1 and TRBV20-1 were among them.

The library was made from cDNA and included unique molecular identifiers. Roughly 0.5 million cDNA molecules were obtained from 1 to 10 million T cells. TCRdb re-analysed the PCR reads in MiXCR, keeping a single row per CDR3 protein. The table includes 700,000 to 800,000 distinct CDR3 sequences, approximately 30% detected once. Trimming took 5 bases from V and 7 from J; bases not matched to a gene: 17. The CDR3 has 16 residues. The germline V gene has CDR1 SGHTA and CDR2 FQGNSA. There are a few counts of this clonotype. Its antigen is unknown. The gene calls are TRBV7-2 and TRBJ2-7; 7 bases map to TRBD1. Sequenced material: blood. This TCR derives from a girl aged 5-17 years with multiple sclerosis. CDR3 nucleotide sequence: TGTGCCAGCAGCCCGGGTGGGGGACAGCCTTACAATGAGCAGTACTTC. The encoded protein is CASSPGGGQPYNEQYF.